This T cell receptor beta chain is from a study of cytomegalovirus exposure and HLA in healthy donors. The PCR made use of 60 Vbeta and 13 Jbeta primers. Sequencing used immunoSEQ multiplex PCR; TCRdb keeps in-frame clones, though not all of them. The sample has under 200,000 clones, about four fifths seen once. This clone appeared a few times. V was trimmed by 5 bases and J by 7 bases, leaving 17 bases between them. The CDR3 runs to 15 residues. Germline V lookup: CDR1 SGHVS, CDR2 FQNEAQ. The sample taken for sequencing was PBMCs. This chain connects TRBV7-8 to TRBJ1-4; TRBD1 is a possible D gene (6 bases). This sequence originates from a woman aged 25 to 39 in good health and CMV-seropositive. The CDR3 DNA reads TGTGCCAGCAGCCTAGTCAGGGGAGCTCCTGAAAAACTGTTTTTT. This encodes CASSLVRGAPEKLFF.